Included here is one T cell receptor (beta chain) sequence, with context. Antigen unknown. This sample was included in a study of lymphopenia after photon versus proton radiotherapy. Study-wide findings and caveats: After lymphocyte nadir, photon-treated repertoires showed oligoclonal expansion, especially CD8+ Temra. Proton therapy kept repertoires fairly stable, unlike photons, which gained effector/memory cells. Better survival with proton therapy was suggested as possible, not demonstrated. Larger post-nadir TCR diversity loss correlated inversely with survival in deceased patients.

Only in-frame clones appear in the TCRdb table, and some are missing; sequencing was by immunoSEQ multiplex PCR. The data hold roughly 35,000 clones, with over 75% observed a single time. V was pared by 6 bases and J by 1 base, with 3 bases of the junction left unmatched. Germline CDR1 reads KGHSH; CDR2 reads LQKENI. This CDR3 is built from 14 residues. The V call is TRBV18, the J call TRBJ2-3, with TRBD1 matching 8 bases. This sample comprised peripheral blood, obtained from a patient treated with photon-based radiotherapy. The receptor's source is a man between 45 and 60 years old with gastric cancer. This chain's CDR3 is CASSPGQGTDTQYF. The CDR3 DNA reads as TGTGCCAGCTCGCCGGGACAGGGCACAGATACGCAGTATTTT.